These 30 T cell receptor beta chains were sequenced from one sample in a study of memory CD4+ T cells and cytomegalovirus serostatus. Assay used: immunoSEQ multiplex PCR; TCRdb lists only in-frame clones, some missing. The table has around 61,000 clones, around 76% seen once. The sort gate was single viable CD3+CD4+CD8-CD45RO+ cells for memory CD4+ T cells. Input material: memory CD4+ T cells from blood. These receptor sequences come from an adult in good health and CMV-seronegative.

This clone was seen more than once but under ten times. V usage is TRBV7-9 and J usage is TRBJ1-3; perhaps TRBD1 as D (6 bases). V was pared by 5 bases and J by 0 bases, with 20 bases between. The CDR3 extends over 18 amino acids. The germline V gene has CDR1 SEHNR and CDR2 FQNEAQ (reference sequence). This chain's CDR3 is CASSGIRDTVFSGNTIYF. CDR3 DNA sequence: TGTGCCAGCAGCGGGATCCGGGACACCGTTTTCTCTGGAAACACCATATATTTT.

The chain is built from TRBV5-1 and TRBJ1-1; 8 bases fit TRBD1. The CDR3 has 16 amino acids. CDR1 and CDR2 from the germline V gene are SGHRS and YFSETQ. Germline trimming cut 1 base from V and 4 bases from J; bases unmatched to any gene: 9. CDR3 sequence: CASSLRSGGAGTEAFF. The CDR3 DNA reads TGCGCCAGCAGCTTGAGGTCAGGGGGCGCGGGCACTGAAGCTTTCTTT.

This sequence joins TRBV18 and TRBJ1-6; weak D call: TRBD1 (5 bases). V lost 3 bases, J lost 7 bases, and 13 bases lay in between. Germline values: CDR1 KGHSH, CDR2 LQKENI. This CDR3 is built from 15 residues. The CDR3 DNA follows: TGTGCCAGCTCACCCAACCGGGACGGAAATTCACCCCTCCACTTT. Amino acid sequence: CASSPNRDGNSPLHF.

Comments on this clone: Other DNA sequences from this sample encode an identical CDR3 as well. This chain uses TRBV4-1 with TRBJ2-5; no firm D call. The CDR3 covers 13 residues. Per the germline V gene, CDR1 is MGHRA and CDR2 is YSYEKL. Trimming removed 4 bases from V and 4 bases from J, with 10 bases in between. The CDR3 loop reads CASSRLVGETQYF. The CDR3 DNA is TGCGCCAGCAGCCGCCTAGTGGGAGAGACCCAGTACTTC.

The J gene is TRBJ1-1, the V gene TRBV18; the D is unclear. Trimming left V 2 bases short and J 1 base short, with 11 bases between. The CDR3 is 15 residues long. Germline lookup yields CDR1 KGHSH and CDR2 LQKENI. CDR3 region: CASSPEIDSNTEAFF. The DNA of the CDR3 is TGTGCCAGCTCACCAGAAATAGACTCGAACACTGAAGCTTTCTTT.

The gene calls are TRBV5-6 and TRBJ1-2, with 10 bases fitting TRBD1. Germline V CDR1 and CDR2: SGHDT, YYEEEE. The ends lost 5 bases at V and 7 bases at J; junction bases unmatched: 8. The CDR3 is 14 residues long. The chain's CDR3 is CASSPTGGASGYTF. The CDR3 coding sequence is TGTGCCAGCAGTCCGACAGGGGGCGCATCTGGCTACACCTTC.

The chain is built from TRBV5-4 and TRBJ1-2; 8 bases align to TRBD1. Trimming took 2 bases from V and 6 from J; bases not matched to a gene: 6. CDR1 is SGHNT, CDR2 YYREEE, per germline (reference sequence). This CDR3 is built from 14 residues. In nucleotides, the CDR3 is TGTGCCAGCAGCTTACCCGGACAGGGAGATGGCTACACCTTC. Its protein is CASSLPGQGDGYTF.

The chain combines TRBV4-3 with TRBJ1-4; D is ambiguous. This CDR3 is built from 15 residues. CDR1 is LGHNA, CDR2 YSLEER, per germline. V dropped 0 bases and J dropped 8 bases, with 13 bases sitting between them. CDR3 loop: CASSQDQPGGEKLFF. The CDR3 nucleotides read TGCGCCAGCAGCCAAGATCAGCCGGGAGGAGAAAAACTGTTTTTT.

This clone was recorded a few times. This sequence joins TRBV27 and TRBJ1-4; unclear D gene. Deletions cut 3 bases from V and 10 bases from J, with 9 bases between. Germline CDR1 and CDR2: MNHEY and SMNVEV (reference sequence). This CDR3 is built from 12 residues. The CDR3 loop is CASSLAGGKLFF. Written as DNA, the CDR3 is TGTGCCAGCAGTTTGGCAGGCGGAAAACTGTTTTTT. Looking up the rest from reference TRBV27 and TRBJ1-4 gives the full variable domain: EAQVTQNPRYLITVTGKKLTVTCSQNMNHEYMSWYRQDPGLGLRQIYYSMNVEVTDKGDVPEGYKVSRKEKRNFPLILESPSPNQTSLYFCASSLAGGKLFFGSGTQLSVL.

This clone occurred once. This chain uses TRBV4-1 with TRBJ2-5; the match to TRBD2 covers 14 bases. V lost 0 bases and J lost 2; bases outside the gene matches: 5. The V gene's germline CDR1 is MGHRA and CDR2 YSYEKL. CDR3 length: 18 residues. The CDR3 region has the DNA TGCGCCAGCAGCCAAGAAGGGACTAGCGGGAGATTTCAAGAGACCCAGTACTTC. This gives the protein CASSQEGTSGRFQETQYF.

This sequence joins TRBV2 and TRBJ1-1; D is perhaps TRBD1 (6 bases). CDR3 length equals 14 residues. Germline V gene sequence: CDR1 SNHLY, CDR2 FYNNEI. The V end was cut by 6 bases, the J end by 1 base, with 12 bases between. CDR3 nucleotide sequence: TGTGCCAGCAGGGAAAGGACAGAGAACACTGAAGCTTTCTTT. This sequence encodes CASRERTENTEAFF.

This chain connects TRBV30 to TRBJ1-4, with D uncertain. This CDR3 has 14 residues. The germline V and J ends were trimmed by 4 bases and 4 bases, with 13 bases remaining between them. CDR1 is GTSNPN, CDR2 SVGIG, per germline (reference sequence). The CDR3 is CAWNGRNFNEKLFF. The CDR3 DNA follows: TGTGCCTGGAATGGTAGGAACTTTAATGAAAAACTGTTTTTT. Together with reference TRBV30 and TRBJ1-4, the CDR3 gives the full variable domain: SQTIHQWPATLVQPVGSPLSLECTVEGTSNPNLYWYRQAAGRGLQLLFYSVGIGQISSEVPQNLSASRPQDRQFILSSKKLLLSDSGFYLCAWNGRNFNEKLFFGSGTQLSVL.

The chain uses TRBV2 and TRBJ1-2; D possibly corresponds to TRBD1 (6 bases). Trimming removed 4 bases from V and 3 bases from J, with 15 bases in between. This CDR3 spans 15 amino acids. The V gene's germline CDR1 is SNHLY and CDR2 FYNNEI. The CDR3 protein is CASSATGTRHYGYTF. The CDR3 nucleotides read TGTGCCAGCAGTGCAACAGGGACGAGGCACTATGGCTACACCTTC.

The gene calls are TRBV6-6 and TRBJ1-4, with 12 positions matching TRBD1. This CDR3 contains 13 residues. Trimming cost V 6 bases and J 7 bases; bases outside gene matches: 0. CDR1 and CDR2 (germline): MNHNY, SVGAGI (reference sequence). CDR3 coding DNA: TGTGCCAGCAGGGGACAGGGGGCTGAAAAACTGTTTTTT. Its translation: CASRGQGAEKLFF.

The chain carries TRBV9 and TRBJ1-5; maybe TRBD1 (6 bases). Per germline, CDR1 SGDLS and CDR2 YYNGEE. There are 15 residues in the CDR3. Trimming took 3 bases from V and 2 from J, leaving 12 bases between them. The CDR3 DNA is TGTGCCAGCAGCGCCGGGACACCTGGCAATCAGCCCCAGCATTTT. This encodes CASSAGTPGNQPQHF.

CDR3 residues: CASSVEGTSLQTQYF. The CDR3 region has the DNA TGTGCCAGCAGTGTCGAAGGGACTAGCTTACAGACCCAGTACTTC. The rearrangement joins TRBV2 to TRBJ2-5; 9 positions agree with TRBD2. Germline trimming cut 4 bases from V and 6 bases from J; bases unmatched to any gene: 9. The CDR3 consists of 15 residues. CDR1 is SNHLY, CDR2 FYNNEI, per germline.

The chain joins TRBV5-7 to TRBJ2-3, with no clear D. TRBV5-7 is an ORF, with its function uncertain. The CDR3 contains 12 residues. V was clipped by 1 base and J by 4 bases, with 4 bases between them. DNA for the CDR3: TGTGCCAGCAGCTTGAAGGCAGATACGCAGTATTTT. This gives the protein CASSLKADTQYF.

V and J are TRBV11-3 and TRBJ1-2; D unresolved. The CDR3 is 11 residues long. The germline gives CDR1 SGHNT, CDR2 YENEEA. The V gene lost 3 bases and the J gene lost 8 bases, with 7 bases spanning the gap. The CDR3 bases are TGTGCCAGCAGCTTTAGCAGAGGCTACACCTTC. It translates to CASSFSRGYTF.

The V and J genes are TRBV5-1 and TRBJ2-5; no firm D call. The CDR3 spans 14 residues. Looked up from germline, CDR1 is SGHRS and CDR2 is YFSETQ. Trimming cost V 4 bases and J 2 bases, with 12 bases left between them. CDR3: CASSPGHLQETQYF. The CDR3 nucleotides are TGCGCCAGCAGCCCGGGCCATCTACAAGAGACCCAGTACTTC.

The gene calls are TRBV28 and TRBJ1-6, with TRBD1 identical over 8 bases. J lost 6 bases, V lost 10 bases, and 11 bases had no gene match. There are 15 residues in the CDR3. Germline V CDR1 and CDR2: MDHEN, SYDVKM. The CDR3: CATLDRAVFNSPLHF. For the CDR3, the DNA is TGTGCCACCTTGGACAGGGCTGTTTTTAATTCACCCCTCCACTTT.

This chain links TRBV5-1 with TRBJ2-1; 15 nucleotides align to TRBD2. Germline lookup yields CDR1 SGHRS and CDR2 YFSETQ. Losses at the gene ends were 3 bases for V and 1 base for J; bases not matched to a gene: 2. CDR3 size: 17 residues. The CDR3: CASSSGTSGGSYNEQFF. In nucleotides, the CDR3 is TGCGCCAGCAGCTCCGGGACTAGCGGGGGGTCCTACAATGAGCAGTTCTTC.

V and J are TRBV6-6 and TRBJ1-2; 7 nucleotides match TRBD1. The V segment lost 6 bases and the J segment 7 bases; nucleotides outside the gene matches: 8. The CDR3 is made up of 13 amino acids. The germline V gene has CDR1 MNHNY and CDR2 SVGAGI (reference sequence). CDR3 sequence reads: CASSLGTASGYTF. Here the CDR3 DNA reads TGTGCCAGCAGCCTCGGGACAGCTTCTGGCTACACCTTC.

This clone is a singleton in its sample. This rearrangement joins TRBV27 to TRBJ1-2; D perhaps matches TRBD1 (5 bases). The V and J ends lost 5 bases and 6 bases respectively, with 16 bases between them. This CDR3 region has 14 residues. CDR1 MNHEY and CDR2 SMNVEV come from the germline V gene (reference sequence). CDR3 coding DNA: TGTGCCAGCAGTCACCGTAGCGGGGGGGATGGCTACACCTTC. This encodes CASSHRSGGDGYTF.

V gene TRBV10-3 combines with J gene TRBJ2-1, with TRBD1 matching over 10 bases. CDR3 length equals 14 residues. J lost 2 bases, V lost 10 bases, and 5 bases had no gene match. Germline values: CDR1 ENHRY, CDR2 SYGVKD. Here the CDR3 reads CATLGQGAYNEQFF. DNA for the CDR3: TGTGCCACCCTAGGACAGGGGGCCTACAATGAGCAGTTCTTC.

This rearrangement joins TRBV25-1 to TRBJ2-4; unclear D gene. V gave up 0 bases and J gave up 8 bases, with 2 bases separating them. Germline loops: CDR1 MGHDK, CDR2 SYGVNS. The CDR3 runs 11 residues. The CDR3 nucleotides are TGTGCCAGCAGTGAATATTACATTCAGTACTTC. Protein sequence: CASSEYYIQYF.

This clone showed up just a few times. The chain joins TRBV29-1 to TRBJ2-7; weak D call: TRBD1 (6 bases). Trimming took off 7 bases at V and 3 bases at J, with 16 bases between the two ends. The CDR3 is made up of 13 amino acids. CDR1 SQVTM and CDR2 ANQGSEA come from the germline V gene. In DNA form, the CDR3 reads TGCAGCGCCTCAAGGACAGATAGCTACGAGCAGTACTTC. Translating gives CSASRTDSYEQYF.

The gene calls are TRBV29-1 and TRBJ2-7; D possibly corresponds to TRBD2 (7 bases). The germline gives CDR1 SQVTM, CDR2 ANQGSEA. The CDR3 has 15 amino acids. V was trimmed by 6 bases and J by 1 base, leaving 19 bases between them. The DNA of the CDR3 is TGCAGCGTCGTCCCAGGGGCGGGGGTATCCTACGAGCAGTACTTC. Amino acid sequence: CSVVPGAGVSYEQYF.

The V and J genes are TRBV5-6 and TRBJ2-5; TRBD2 matches 14 bases. Losses at the gene ends were 0 bases for V and 5 bases for J; bases not matched to a gene: 3. The CDR3 runs 16 residues. CDR1 and CDR2 from the germline V gene are SGHDT and YYEEEE. CDR3 coding DNA: TGTGCCAGCAGCTTGGGCCGGACTAGCGGGAGGGAGACCCAGTACTTC. Translation: CASSLGRTSGRETQYF.

The gene calls are TRBV11-2 and TRBJ2-7; 10 positions match TRBD1. V shed 6 bases and J 4 bases; nucleotides not matched to a gene: 12. The CDR3 has 16 residues. Germline V gives CDR1 SGHAT, CDR2 FQNNGV. CDR3 sequence: CASSSGTGESPYEQYF. The CDR3 DNA sequence: TGTGCCAGCAGTTCCGGGACAGGGGAGTCCCCGTACGAGCAGTACTTC.

The chain couples TRBV11-1 to TRBJ2-3; TRBD1 aligns across 7 bases. The CDR3 consists of 15 residues. V was pared by 6 bases and J by 5 bases, with 11 bases of the junction left unmatched. Germline V gene data show CDR1 as SGHAT and CDR2 as FQDESV (reference sequence). CDR3: CASRPRQGGRDTQYF. CDR3 sequence (DNA): TGTGCCAGCAGACCCCGACAGGGCGGAAGAGATACGCAGTATTTT.